This T cell receptor beta chain stems from a study of T cell responses to AZD1222 COVID-19 vaccine. Study-level results: Donors were mostly white British, more females; clonal diversity possibly underestimated.

Sequenced by immunoSEQ multiplex PCR; TCRdb stores in-frame clones only, minus some. The sample holds approximately 150,000 clones, roughly 90% seen once. On this clone: Its target is not known.

This CDR3 has 16 amino acids. Germline loops: CDR1 SGHTA, CDR2 FQGNSA. Trimming took 1 base from V and 8 from J, leaving 15 bases between them. The receptor comes from an adult who received the AZD1222 COVID-19 vaccine. This chain links TRBV7-2 with TRBJ1-6; no definite D call. The specimen comprised peripheral blood, sampled 28 days after the second AZD1222 dose. The CDR3 DNA follows: TGTGCCAGCAGCTTAGGGGGTTCTAGGGCCTATTCACCCCTCCACTTT. Protein: CASSLGGSRAYSPLHF.